A single sample is the source of the 6 T cell receptor beta chains below, sequenced in a study of technical replicates of blood from several donors. Here immunoSEQ multiplex PCR was the method, and the copy in TCRdb shows in-frame clones only, minus some. The data contain under 70,000 clones, 80% to 95% of them seen just once; the ten biggest clones take up 4.5% to 5%. Sequenced material: PBMCs. The receptors stem from a human donor in good health. Some clones in this sample may be carry-over from other donors' samples.

This clone was picked up a small number of times. V and J are TRBV12-5 and TRBJ1-1; 10 positions agree with TRBD1. CDR1 is LGHNT and CDR2 is FRNRAP in the germline V gene. Unmatched junction bases numbered 1, after V lost 1 base and J lost 11 bases. The CDR3 is made up of 12 amino acids. The chain's CDR3 is CASGLGQGAAFF. The CDR3 DNA follows: TGTGCTAGTGGTTTGGGACAGGGGGCCGCTTTCTTT. Drawing the rest from reference TRBV12-5 and TRBJ1-1, the complete variable domain is DARVTQTPRHKVTEMGQEVTMRCQPILGHNTVFWYRQTMMQGLELLAYFRNRAPLDDSGMPKDRFSAEMPDATLATLKIQPSEPRDSAVYFCASGLGQGAAFFGQGTRLTVV.

The J gene is TRBJ2-7, the V gene TRBV2, with TRBD2 as a possible D gene (6 bases). This CDR3 region has 13 residues. V shed 7 bases and J shed 3 bases, with 13 bases lying between them. The germline CDR1 and CDR2 sequences are SNHLY and FYNNEI. CDR3 region: CASNGAGNYEQYF. Written as DNA, the CDR3 is TGTGCCAGCAATGGGGCGGGGAACTACGAGCAGTACTTC.

The chain joins TRBV6-5 to TRBJ1-1; maybe TRBD1 (6 bases). V was pared by 8 bases and J by 5 bases, with 12 bases between. Germline V gene lookup returns CDR1 MNHEY and CDR2 SVGAGI. This CDR3 spans 12 amino acids. In nucleotides, the CDR3 is TGTGCCAGCCACAACAGGGTTACTGAAGCTTTCTTT. Encoded protein: CASHNRVTEAFF.

The CDR3 DNA reads TGCGCCAGCAGCTTGGGGGACAGCTACTATGGCTACACCTTC. Amino acids: CASSLGDSYYGYTF. This sequence joins TRBV5-1 and TRBJ1-2, with 7 bases lining up with TRBD1. V shed 0 bases, J shed 3 bases, and the junction held 2 bases outside the gene matches. CDR3 length: 14 amino acids. The germline CDR1 and CDR2 sequences are SGHRS and YFSETQ.

The J gene is TRBJ2-5, the V gene TRBV19; D unresolved. The CDR3 consists of 13 residues. CDR1 is LNHDA and CDR2 is SQIVND in the germline V gene (reference sequence). The V gene lost 5 bases and the J gene lost 2 bases, with 9 bases spanning the gap. CDR3: CASSANEQETQYF. DNA for the CDR3: TGTGCCAGTAGTGCAAACGAGCAAGAGACCCAGTACTTC.

The V and J genes are TRBV7-3 and TRBJ2-3; 8 bases align to TRBD2. The CDR3 contains 16 residues. Germline assignment: CDR1 SGHTA and CDR2 FQGTGA. V shed 5 bases and J 6 bases; nucleotides not matched to a gene: 13. For the CDR3, the DNA is TGTGCCAGCAGCCACGGGGCGGGGGGCCCCCCGGATACGCAGTATTTT. Its translation: CASSHGAGGPPDTQYF. The variable domain in full, with the rest retrieved from reference TRBV7-3 and TRBJ2-3, is GAGVSQTPSNKVTEKGKYVELRCDPISGHTALYWYRQSLGQGPEFLIYFQGTGAADDSGLPNDRFFAVRPEGSVSTLKIQRTERGDSAVYLCASSHGAGGPPDTQYFGPGTRLTVL.